These 20 T cell receptor beta chains share one sample of origin, sequenced in a study of cytomegalovirus exposure and HLA in healthy donors. PCR involved 60 Vbeta and 13 Jbeta primers. The protocol was immunoSEQ multiplex PCR, while the TCRdb copy is restricted to in-frame clones and leaves out a portion. The sample has 130,000 or so clones, roughly 82% seen once. The specimen was PBMCs. Receptor source: a man aged 18 to 30 in good health and CMV-seropositive.

A remark on this clone: A read error may produce the germline difference seen at one junction end. The CDR3 protein is CSSSLTRPGSGANVLTF. CDR3 sequence (DNA): TGTTCCAGCAGCTTAACGAGGCCAGGGTCCGGGGCCAACGTCCTGACTTTC. The chain links TRBV7-9 to TRBJ2-6; D perhaps matches TRBD1 (5 bases). This CDR3 spans 17 amino acids. In germline, CDR1 is SEHNR, CDR2 FQNEAQ (reference sequence).

The rearrangement uses TRBV19 and TRBJ2-5, with 7 bases matching TRBD1. The ends lost 5 bases at V and 2 bases at J; junction bases unmatched: 11. The germline CDR1 and CDR2 sequences are LNHDA and SQIVND (reference sequence). The CDR3 spans 16 residues. CDR3: CASSLYGTVLQETQYF. CDR3 bases: TGTGCCAGTAGTCTTTACGGGACAGTTCTTCAAGAGACCCAGTACTTC. Supplemented by reference TRBV19 and TRBJ2-5, the full variable domain reads DGGITQSPKYLFRKEGQNVTLSCEQNLNHDAMYWYRQDPGQGLRLIYYSQIVNDFQKGDIAEGYSVSREKKESFPLTVTSAQKNPTAFYLCASSLYGTVLQETQYFGPGTRLLVL.

In this sample, this clone turned up once. The V call is TRBV15, the J call TRBJ2-7; 13 nucleotides align to TRBD2. This CDR3 is built from 15 residues. The V and J ends lost 1 base and 4 bases, in that order; junction bases with no gene match: 1. Per germline, CDR1 LNHNV and CDR2 YYDKDF (reference sequence). CDR3 region: CATSRGTSGSYEQYF. The CDR3, as DNA: TGTGCCACCAGCAGAGGGACTAGCGGGAGTTACGAGCAGTACTTC.

The chain combines TRBV11-2 with TRBJ2-1, with TRBD2 matching 12 bases. CDR1 SGHAT and CDR2 FQNNGV come from the germline V gene. V lost 4 bases, J lost 8 bases, and 18 bases stayed unmatched. CDR3 length: 19 residues. The CDR3 is CASSSLLRLAGGPRDEQFF. The CDR3 region has the DNA TGTGCCAGCAGCTCCCTTTTACGTCTAGCGGGAGGGCCTAGGGATGAGCAGTTCTTC.

The chain recombines TRBV19 with TRBJ1-2; 7 bases match TRBD1. V lost 7 bases and J lost 6; bases outside the gene matches: 8. In germline, CDR1 is LNHDA, CDR2 SQIVND (reference sequence). CDR3 length: 13 amino acids. CDR3 DNA: TGTGCCAGTATTCCCGGAGGGGGCAATGGCTACACCTTC. This translates into CASIPGGGNGYTF. Combining the CDR3 with reference TRBV19 and TRBJ1-2 gives the whole variable domain DGGITQSPKYLFRKEGQNVTLSCEQNLNHDAMYWYRQDPGQGLRLIYYSQIVNDFQKGDIAEGYSVSREKKESFPLTVTSAQKNPTAFYLCASIPGGGNGYTFGSGTRLTVV.

The V gene is TRBV5-1, the J gene TRBJ1-4, with 10 bases aligning to TRBD1. The CDR3 has 19 amino acids. Germline CDR1 reads SGHRS; CDR2 reads YFSETQ. Germline trimming cut 3 bases from V and 0 bases from J; bases unmatched to any gene: 11. DNA for the CDR3: TGCGCCAGCAGCTCCCTCCCGGGACAGGGGAGGTCAACTAATGAAAAACTGTTTTTT. Its protein is CASSSLPGQGRSTNEKLFF.

The chain is built from TRBV19 and TRBJ1-5; D might be TRBD1 (6 bases). V lost 7 bases and J lost 1, with 14 bases in between. Germline V gene lookup returns CDR1 LNHDA and CDR2 SQIVND (reference sequence). This CDR3 is 15 amino acids long. CDR3 loop: CASNWVQGSNQPQHF. The CDR3 coding sequence is TGTGCCAGTAATTGGGTCCAGGGGAGCAATCAGCCCCAGCATTTT.

The chain couples TRBV28 to TRBJ2-3; 7 bases line up with TRBD1. The V gene's germline CDR1 is MDHEN and CDR2 SYDVKM. The V segment lost 1 base and the J segment 3 bases; nucleotides outside the gene matches: 4. The CDR3 runs 15 residues. The CDR3 DNA sequence: TGTGCCAGCAGTTTATTGACAGGGAGAACAGATACGCAGTATTTT. Its translation: CASSLLTGRTDTQYF.

The chain has TRBV14 and TRBJ1-2; D is undetermined. The germline V gene encodes CDR1 SGHDN and CDR2 FVKESK. Trimming stripped 0 bases from V and 4 bases from J, with 6 bases between. The CDR3 extends over 13 amino acids. CDR3 region: CASSQDRSYGYTF. CDR3 nucleotide sequence: TGTGCCAGCAGCCAAGATAGAAGCTATGGCTACACCTTC. Together with reference TRBV14 and TRBJ1-2, the CDR3 gives the full variable domain: EAGVTQFPSHSVIEKGQTVTLRCDPISGHDNLYWYRRVMGKEIKFLLHFVKESKQDESGMPNNRFLAERTGGTYSTLKVQPAELEDSGVYFCASSQDRSYGYTFGSGTRLTVV.

The chain links TRBV5-4 to TRBJ2-2; D not resolved. This CDR3 spans 14 amino acids. Trimming took off 4 bases at V and 2 bases at J, with 9 bases between the two ends. CDR1 is SGHNT and CDR2 is YYREEE in the germline V gene (reference sequence). For the CDR3, the DNA is TGTGCCAGCAGCATCGACTTCAACACCGGGGAGCTGTTTTTT. Translation: CASSIDFNTGELFF.

In this sample, this clone turned up a few times. Here the CDR3 reads CASSPTTGTYEQYF. The CDR3 nucleotides read TGTGCCAGCAGCCCGACGACAGGGACCTACGAGCAGTACTTC. This sequence joins TRBV7-8 and TRBJ2-7; 7 positions agree with TRBD1. V lost 5 bases, J lost 2 bases, and 6 bases stayed unmatched. Germline V CDR1 and CDR2: SGHVS, FQNEAQ. The CDR3 has 14 residues.

The count of this clone is one. The V and J genes are TRBV7-7 and TRBJ2-2, with TRBD2 as a possible D gene (5 bases). The V gene's germline CDR1 is SSHAT and CDR2 FNYEAQ (reference sequence). The CDR3 is 12 residues long. In DNA, the CDR3 is TGTGCTATACGGGAGAACACCGGGGAGCTGTTTTTT. This sequence encodes CAIRENTGELFF.

This chain uses TRBV10-1 with TRBJ2-7; D is possibly TRBD2 (5 bases). The CDR3 sequence is 14 residues long. Germline CDR1 is WNHNN and CDR2 is SYGVQD (reference sequence). V was pared by 6 bases and J by 2 bases, with 14 bases between. The CDR3 nucleotides read TGCGCCAGCAGGTACGCGGGTTCTGCCTACGAGCAGTACTTC. This translates into CASRYAGSAYEQYF.

This clone came up a few times. At the DNA level, this CDR3 is encoded by other sequences in the same sample as well. This chain links TRBV7-3 with TRBJ1-1, with 9 bases lining up with TRBD1. CDR1 and CDR2 from the germline V gene are SGHTA and FQGTGA. CDR3 length: 13 amino acids. V lost 6 bases to trimming and J lost 4 bases; unmatched junction nucleotides: 3. CDR3 nucleotides: TGTGCCAGCAGACGACAGGGGGGCACTGAAGCTTTCTTT. Protein: CASRRQGGTEAFF.

The chain recombines TRBV5-1 with TRBJ2-1, with 11 bases lining up with TRBD2. This CDR3 is built from 15 residues. In germline, CDR1 is SGHRS, CDR2 YFSETQ. Unmatched junction bases numbered 4, after V lost 0 bases and J lost 8 bases. As DNA, the CDR3 is TGCGCCAGCAGCTTGGTAGCGGGAGGGCCTGATGAGCAGTTCTTC. It is translated as CASSLVAGGPDEQFF.

V gene TRBV6-5 combines with J gene TRBJ2-7; the D is unclear. Germline values: CDR1 MNHEY, CDR2 SVGAGI. The CDR3 is 15 amino acids. V was shortened by 0 bases and J by 3 bases, with 12 bases between the two germline ends. Here the CDR3 DNA reads TGTGCCAGCAGTTACTCGCGTAGCCCCAACTACGAGCAGTACTTC. Translation gives CASSYSRSPNYEQYF.

The chain employs TRBV7-3 and TRBJ1-2; possible D gene TRBD1, 6 bases. V lost 1 base and J 3 bases, leaving 9 bases between the germline ends. The CDR3 has 14 amino acids. Germline V lookup: CDR1 SGHTA, CDR2 FQGTGA. This CDR3 is CASSLIGGDYGYTF. The CDR3 region has the DNA TGTGCCAGCAGCTTAATAGGGGGGGACTATGGCTACACCTTC. Combining the CDR3 with reference TRBV7-3 and TRBJ1-2 gives the whole variable domain GAGVSQTPSNKVTEKGKYVELRCDPISGHTALYWYRQSLGQGPEFLIYFQGTGAADDSGLPNDRFFAVRPEGSVSTLKIQRTERGDSAVYLCASSLIGGDYGYTFGSGTRLTVV.

This clone was observed a handful of times. The chain couples TRBV28 to TRBJ2-1; 10 bases line up with TRBD2. Germline CDR1 MDHEN, CDR2 SYDVKM. The CDR3 sequence is 18 residues long. With V trimmed by 5 bases and J by 0 bases, 10 bases remained unmatched. CDR3 protein: CASSPSSGRAASYNEQFF. CDR3 sequence (DNA): TGTGCCAGCAGTCCCTCGAGCGGGAGGGCCGCCTCCTACAATGAGCAGTTCTTC.

This clone was detected a few times. The CDR3 nucleotides are TGTGCCAGCAGTGATTCCAGATGGACAGGGAAGGGCGAGCAGTACTTC. Protein: CASSDSRWTGKGEQYF. The rearrangement uses TRBV27 and TRBJ2-7; 8 nucleotides agree with TRBD1. From germline, CDR1 is MNHEY and CDR2 SMNVEV (reference sequence). V lost 5 bases to trimming and J lost 6 bases; unmatched junction nucleotides: 15. The CDR3 spans 16 residues.

This clone has just a few counts. This chain connects TRBV7-2 to TRBJ2-3; 11 bases match TRBD2. Unmatched junction bases numbered 2, after V lost 1 base and J lost 2 bases. The CDR3 loop spans 16 amino acids. Germline V CDR1 and CDR2: SGHTA, FQGNSA. As DNA, the CDR3 is TGTGCCAGCAGCTTAGGACTAGCGGGGTCCACAGATACGCAGTATTTT. It encodes CASSLGLAGSTDTQYF.